These 28 T cell receptor beta chains were sequenced from one sample in a study of blood T cells in healthy people across ages. A second PCR of roughly 7 to 11 cycles used a sample-barcoded 5' primer and a J-beta primer mix. In TCRdb, the 5' RACE reads were re-called with MiXCR into one record per CDR3 protein. Of some 900,000 distinct CDR3 sequences listed, 25% to 35% are singletons. Sequencing input: blood. Receptor source: a woman aged 80 or older in good health.

Comment on this clonotype: Possible read error: a much larger clone is one base away. The chain employs TRBV18 and TRBJ2-7; D may be TRBD1 or TRBD2 (6 bases each). The J call may be faulty, since TRBJ2-5 better matches the DNA end. The germline V gene encodes CDR1 KGHSH and CDR2 LQKENI. The CDR3 length is 15 residues. The CDR3 region has the DNA TGTGCCAACTCACCACTTGGGGGGCTACAAGAGACCCAGTACTTC. It encodes CANSPLGGLQETQYF.

This clonotype was observed a few times. V is TRBV7-7 and J is TRBJ1-2, with D possibly TRBD1 on 5 matching bases. Trimming took 0 bases from V and 0 from J, leaving 11 bases between them. The germline gives CDR1 SSHAT, CDR2 FNYEAQ (reference sequence). The length of the CDR3 is 16 residues. CDR3 amino acids: CASSLALSTANYGYTF. Written as DNA, the CDR3 is TGTGCCAGCAGCTTAGCGCTGTCGACAGCTAACTATGGCTACACCTTC.

This clonotype was found a few times. This chain joins TRBV6-2 or TRBV6-3 and TRBJ1-6; D unclear. The V end lost 6 bases, the J end lost 10 bases, and 7 bases lay between the germline ends. From germline, CDR1 is MNHEY and CDR2 SVGEGT. The CDR3 is 11 amino acids. The CDR3 sequence is CASSRPSPLHF. CDR3 nucleotide sequence: TGTGCCAGCAGCCGACCCTCACCCCTCCACTTT.

This clonotype was observed many times. Written as DNA, the CDR3 is TGCGCCAGCAGCCTCTCCCCAACAACAGGGGCGGGGGAGACCCAGTACTTC. Its protein product is CASSLSPTTGAGETQYF. The V gene is TRBV4-1, the J gene TRBJ2-5, with D possibly matching TRBD1 (7 bases). CDR1 MGHRA and CDR2 YSYEKL come from the germline V gene. CDR3 size: 17 residues. The V end lost 4 bases, the J end lost 5 bases, and 23 bases lay between the germline ends.

The chain is built from TRBV20-1 and TRBJ2-1; D uncertain. The CDR3 length is 15 residues. The germline gives CDR1 DFQATT, CDR2 SNEGSKA (reference sequence). Trimming pared 3 bases from V and 0 bases from J, leaving 12 bases between. CDR3 residues: CSARVGIPSYNEQFF. The CDR3 DNA reads as TGCAGTGCTAGGGTGGGGATTCCCTCCTACAATGAGCAGTTCTTC.

This clonotype has more than one count but fewer than ten. V is TRBV19 and J is TRBJ2-7; no reliable D call. The V end was cut by 5 bases, the J end by 1 base, with 12 bases between. The germline V gene encodes CDR1 LNHDA and CDR2 SQIVND (reference sequence). This CDR3 is built from 14 residues. CDR3 in amino acids: CASSPRRQSYEQYF. DNA for the CDR3: TGTGCCAGTAGTCCGCGTCGGCAGTCCTACGAGCAGTACTTC.

This clonotype showed up just a few times. CDR3 sequence: CASSIDGTAGQPQHF. For the CDR3, the DNA is TGTGCCAGCAGCATAGACGGGACAGCGGGTCAGCCCCAGCATTTT. This chain joins TRBV2 and TRBJ1-5; 7 nucleotides match TRBD1. Germline CDR1 and CDR2: SNHLY and FYNNEI. Unmatched junction bases numbered 11, after V lost 6 bases and J lost 6 bases. This CDR3 is 15 amino acids long.

The chain carries TRBV20-1 and TRBJ1-5, with D possibly being TRBD1 (5 bases). Germline CDR1 is DFQATT and CDR2 is SNEGSKA (reference sequence). This CDR3 is built from 13 residues. Trimming took off 6 bases at V and 3 bases at J, with 12 bases between the two ends. CDR3 protein: CSAGGRHNQPQHF. The CDR3 bases are TGCAGTGCCGGGGGACGGCACAATCAGCCCCAGCATTTT.

Here the CDR3 reads CASRPQKETDTQYF. The CDR3 DNA reads as TGTGCCAGCAGGCCCCAAAAAGAGACAGATACGCAGTATTTT. The chain employs TRBV7-2 and TRBJ2-3, with no clear D. V was clipped by 6 bases and J by 3 bases, with 13 bases between them. The CDR3 runs to 14 residues. The V gene's germline CDR1 is SGHTA and CDR2 FQGNSA.

The sample holds many counts of this clonotype. This chain uses TRBV4-3 with TRBJ2-1; D is undetermined. The CDR3 covers 12 residues. Germline lookup yields CDR1 LGHNA and CDR2 YSLEER. With 1 base removed from V and 7 bases from J, the gap between germline ends came to 5 bases. CDR3 sequence: CASSQGVNEQFF. DNA of the CDR3: TGCGCCAGCAGCCAAGGAGTGAATGAGCAGTTCTTC.

This clonotype was detected ten times or more. The J gene is TRBJ1-5, the V gene TRBV20-1, with D perhaps TRBD1 (6 bases). The germline gives CDR1 DFQATT, CDR2 SNEGSKA (reference sequence). The length of the CDR3 is 15 residues. V was shortened by 3 bases and J by 0 bases, with 12 bases between the two germline ends. CDR3 sequence reads: CSARLQGRSNQPQHF. In DNA form, the CDR3 reads TGCAGTGCTAGGCTACAGGGTCGTAGCAATCAGCCCCAGCATTTT.

The gene calls are TRBV7-6 and TRBJ1-1; possibly TRBD1 for D (6 bases). The CDR3 runs 14 residues. V dropped 2 bases and J dropped 2 bases, with 9 bases sitting between them. CDR1 is SGHVS, CDR2 FNYEAQ, per germline. CDR3 amino acids: CASSLSGDNTEAFF. The CDR3, as DNA: TGTGCCAGCAGCTTATCAGGGGATAACACTGAAGCTTTCTTT.

The V call is TRBV20-1, the J call TRBJ2-3; D gene ambiguous. The CDR3 loop spans 13 amino acids. Germline V gene sequence: CDR1 DFQATT, CDR2 SNEGSKA (reference sequence). The V end lost 6 bases, the J end lost 2 bases, and 12 bases lay between the germline ends. The DNA for the CDR3 is TGCAGTGCACCGGTCGATTTCACAGATACGCAGTATTTT. It translates to CSAPVDFTDTQYF.

The rearrangement uses TRBV7-9 and TRBJ1-6; D gene ambiguous. The CDR3 runs 16 residues. Germline V gene data show CDR1 as SEHNR and CDR2 as FQNEAQ (reference sequence). V lost 1 base and J 6 bases, leaving 13 bases between the germline ends. CDR3 sequence reads: CASSLGRGELNSPLHF. CDR3 nucleotides: TGTGCCAGCAGCTTAGGACGGGGTGAGCTTAATTCACCCCTCCACTTT. The full variable domain, rest sourced from reference TRBV7-9 and TRBJ1-6, is DTGVSQNPRHKITKRGQNVTFRCDPISEHNRLYWYRQTLGQGPEFLTYFQNEAQLEKSRLLSDRFSAERPKGSFSTLEIQRTEQGDSAMYLCASSLGRGELNSPLHFGNGTRLTVT.

CDR3: CAISGGPRQNYEQYF. DNA of the CDR3: TGTGCCATCAGTGGGGGTCCCCGCCAAAACTACGAGCAGTACTTC. The genes are TRBV10-3 and TRBJ2-7; no reliable D call. CDR1 is ENHRY and CDR2 is SYGVKD in the germline V gene. This CDR3 spans 15 amino acids. Trimming removed 4 bases from V and 3 bases from J, with 16 bases in between.

This clonotype appeared a few times. The CDR3 DNA follows: TGTGCCAGCAGCCAATTACAGGGATCCCAAGAGACCCAGTACTTC. This gives the protein CASSQLQGSQETQYF. The V call is TRBV14, the J call TRBJ2-7, with D possibly being TRBD1 (6 bases). TRBJ2-5 matches the DNA end more closely, so the J call is doubtful. The CDR3 sequence is 15 residues long. Per germline, CDR1 SGHDN and CDR2 FVKESK.

About this clonotype itself: A read error is possible here, since a much larger clone lies one base away. The chain combines TRBV6-5 with TRBJ2-5; D gene ambiguous. The CDR3 is 13 amino acids. Looked up from germline, CDR1 is MNHEY and CDR2 is SVGAGI. V lost 5 bases and J 11 bases, leaving 18 bases between the germline ends. CDR3 nucleotides: TGTGCCAGCAGTCCCCCCCTCAGGAATGAGCAGTACTTC. Translating gives CASSPPLRNEQYF.

This clonotype was picked up many times. The chain uses TRBV5-1 and TRBJ2-7; the match to TRBD1 covers 10 bases. The germline V gene encodes CDR1 SGHRS and CDR2 YFSETQ. V shed 2 bases and J 6 bases; nucleotides not matched to a gene: 8. This CDR3 is 15 amino acids long. CDR3 loop: CASSLTGTGVREQYF. The DNA of the CDR3 is TGCGCCAGCAGCTTAACCGGGACAGGGGTTCGCGAGCAGTACTTC.

This clonotype was observed many times. This sequence joins TRBV9 and TRBJ1-4; TRBD1 agrees at 9 bases. The CDR3 contains 16 residues. In germline, CDR1 is SGDLS, CDR2 YYNGEE. J lost 6 bases, V lost 0 bases, and 6 bases had no gene match. CDR3 nucleotide sequence: TGTGCCAGCAGCGTAGGACCGGGACAGGGAGATGAAAAACTGTTTTTT. Translation gives CASSVGPGQGDEKLFF.

For this clonotype: A junction end diverges from the germline sequence, so it may reflect a read error. This chain uses TRBV12-3 or TRBV12-4 with TRBJ1-1; D is undetermined. The CDR3 covers 12 residues. DNA of the CDR3: TGTGCCAGCAGACTGGGGAACGCTGAAGTTTTCTTT. Its protein is CASRLGNAEVFF.

This clonotype showed up many times. The rearrangement links TRBV4-3 to TRBJ1-2, with a possible D match to TRBD1 (6 bases). This CDR3 spans 16 amino acids. Between the trimmed V and J ends, which lost 0 bases and 5 bases, there was a span of 16 bases. Germline V lookup: CDR1 LGHNA, CDR2 YSLEER. The CDR3 is CASSQDLNGRGYGYTF. The CDR3 DNA is TGCGCCAGCAGCCAAGATCTAAATGGCAGGGGATATGGCTACACCTTC.

In its sample, this clonotype was seen once. It may be a read error: a sequence one base away is much more abundant. This rearrangement joins TRBV18 to TRBJ2-1; 8 bases agree with TRBD1. In germline, CDR1 is KGHSH, CDR2 LQKENI. V was clipped by 2 bases and J by 13 bases; unmatched bases: 16. The CDR3 has 16 residues. CDR3 in amino acids: CASSPSTGGFGETQFF. The CDR3 DNA follows: TGTGCCAGCTCACCATCAACAGGGGGATTTGGAGAGACCCAGTTCTTC.

This clonotype was found many times. V is TRBV29-1 and J is TRBJ1-2; the D gene is possibly TRBD1 (5 bases). Germline V gene lookup returns CDR1 SQVTM and CDR2 ANQGSEA. Trimming removed 5 bases from V and 3 bases from J, with 13 bases in between. The CDR3 covers 13 residues. The CDR3 sequence is CSVLTPRDYGYTF. CDR3 sequence (DNA): TGCAGCGTTTTGACACCCAGGGACTATGGCTACACCTTC.

Details on this clonotype: A read error may explain this, as a much larger clone is one base away. The J gene is TRBJ1-1, the V gene TRBV4-3, with 11 nucleotides matching TRBD1. The germline V gene encodes CDR1 LGHNA and CDR2 YSLEER. The CDR3 is 16 amino acids. V was clipped by 0 bases and J by 5 bases; unmatched bases: 5. CDR3 sequence: CASSQDMWDRGTEAFF. DNA for the CDR3: TGCGCCAGCAGCCAAGATATGTGGGACAGGGGGACTGAAGCTTTCTTT.

This clonotype has more than one count but fewer than ten. This chain connects TRBV7-2 to TRBJ1-4; 7 bases line up with TRBD1. CDR3 length: 12 residues. CDR1 is SGHTA and CDR2 is FQGNSA in the germline V gene. Trimming took 5 bases from V and 11 from J; bases not matched to a gene: 5. The CDR3 reads CASSRGTEKLFF. In nucleotides, the CDR3 is TGTGCCAGCAGCCGAGGGACAGAGAAACTGTTTTTT.

Concerning this clonotype: The junction does not match germline at one end; this may be a read error. The chain has TRBV7-2 and TRBJ1-5; D unclear. The germline V gene has CDR1 SGHTA and CDR2 FQGNSA. This CDR3 region has 13 residues. The CDR3 spells CVSSFRGNQPQHF. In DNA form, the CDR3 reads TGTGTCAGCAGCTTCCGAGGCAATCAGCCCCAGCATTTT.

In this sample, this clonotype turned up many times. V is TRBV10-1 and J is TRBJ1-6; no firm D call. Germline V gene sequence: CDR1 WNHNN, CDR2 SYGVQD (reference sequence). The CDR3 contains 14 residues. The V gene lost 3 bases and the J gene lost 6 bases, with 9 bases spanning the gap. The chain's CDR3 is CASSEGQPNSPLHF. DNA of the CDR3: TGCGCCAGCAGTGAAGGGCAGCCTAATTCACCCCTCCACTTT.

The chain combines TRBV24-1 with TRBJ1-5, with 7 bases fitting TRBD1. J was trimmed by 1 base and V by 12 bases; bases with no gene match: 8. The CDR3 is 14 residues long. Germline assignment: CDR1 KGHDR and CDR2 SFDVKD. CDR3 sequence reads: CAPGGGTSNQPQHF. The CDR3 DNA follows: TGTGCCCCAGGGGGGGGGACGAGCAATCAGCCCCAGCATTTT.